This is a list of T cell receptor beta chains from one sample in a study of blood T cells in healthy people across ages. TCRdb analysed the 5' RACE reads with MiXCR anew, one entry per CDR3 protein. The sample has about 1,000,000 distinct CDR3 sequences; roughly 45% are singletons. The source material was blood. Source of these receptors: a woman aged 55-69 years in good health. The CDR3 runs from the conserved cysteine through the conserved F or W. The order of the fields is V gene, D gene, clone size, J gene, CDR3 DNA, CDR3 protein. The D gene is left open where the match is weak. The size entry is marked missing in some rows and otherwise reads once, few, many or a size class.

TRBV4-1	NA	many	TRBJ2-5	TGTGCCAGCAGCCAAGGGGTACAAGAGACCCAGTACTTC	CASSQGVQETQYF
TRBV14	NA	few	TRBJ2-7	TGTGCCAGCAGCCAAGGCAGGGGTAGCGAGCAGTACTTC	CASSQGRGSEQYF
TRBV12-3/TRBV12-4	NA	few	TRBJ1-6	TGTGCCAGCAGTCTCCGGGCTTCTGCAAGCTCCTATAATTCACCCCTCCACTTT	CASSLRASASSYNSPLHF
TRBV7-8	NA	NA	TRBJ2-7	TGTGCCAGCAGCCACCGGAACAGGGTCTACGAGCAGTACTTC	CASSHRNRVYEQYF
TRBV14	NA	few	TRBJ2-5	TGTGCCAGCAGCCAAAGGGGAAAAGAGCAGTACTTC	CASSQRGKEQYF
TRBV3-1	NA	NA	TRBJ2-7	TGTGCCAGCAGCGGCCACCGTGGGGTGGGCAGGGCCTACGAGCAGTACTTC	CASSGHRGVGRAYEQYF
TRBV6-1	NA	NA	TRBJ2-7	TGTGCCAGCAGTCAGTTAACAGGAATCGGGTCCGACGAGCAGTACTTC	CASSQLTGIGSDEQYF
TRBV20-1	TRBD1	NA	TRBJ2-7	TGCAGTGCTAGGGGGGACAGTATGGACGAGCAGTACTTC	CSARGDSMDEQYF
TRBV20-1	NA	NA	TRBJ2-1	TGCAGTGCTGAACTAGCTTCATCCTACAAGGAGCAGTTCTTC	CSAELASSYKEQFF
TRBV20-1	TRBD2	NA	TRBJ2-3	TGCAGTGCTACTACCCTAGCGGGAAAGGAGGGGGCAGATACGCAGTATTTT	CSATTLAGKEGADTQYF
TRBV28	TRBD1	NA	TRBJ2-7	TGTGCCAGCAGTGTATCCGCGGGACAGGGCGAGCAGTACTTC	CASSVSAGQGEQYF
TRBV7-3	TRBD1	many	TRBJ2-7	TGTGCCAGCAGCTTGACAGGGGACTACGAGCAGTACTTC	CASSLTGDYEQYF
TRBV6-1	NA	NA	TRBJ1-1	TGTGCCAGCAGGGTAGGTGAAGCTTTCTTT	CASRVGEAFF
TRBV20-1	NA	few	TRBJ2-5	TGCAGTGCTAGGGCAGTTCGAGAGACCCAGTACTTC	CSARAVRETQYF
TRBV20-1	NA	NA	TRBJ2-1	TGCAGTGCTAGGAGGGGGGAGGTAGCGGGCCGCTCCTACAATGAGCAGTTCTTC	CSARRGEVAGRSYNEQFF
TRBV7-9	NA	NA	TRBJ2-1	TGTGCCAGCAGCCCGCCGAGACAGTTCTATGAGCAGTTCTTC	CASSPPRQFYEQFF
TRBV20-1	NA	NA	TRBJ2-5	TGCAGTGCTATTTGGGGGGAGACCCAGTACTTC	CSAIWGETQYF
TRBV24-1	NA	NA	TRBJ2-1	TGTGCCACCAGTGAGGCGGACTCACTCTGGTCGGAGCAGTTCTTC	CATSEADSLWSEQFF
TRBV20-1	NA	NA	TRBJ1-5	TGCAGTGCTAGTGAAGGTCGGGAGCCCCAGCATTTT	CSASEGREPQHF
TRBV3-1	TRBD1	NA	TRBJ1-1	TGTGCCAGCAGCCAAGACTGGGCAGGGGGCTTTAACACTGAAGCTTTCTTT	CASSQDWAGGFNTEAFF
TRBV21-1	NA	few	TRBJ2-7	TGTGCCAGCAGCAAACTTCAGGTGGTGATTAAGTACGAGCAGTACTTC	CASSKLQVVIKYEQYF
TRBV12-3/TRBV12-4	TRBD1	NA	TRBJ2-3	TGTGCCAGCAACCAGGGGGATCGTGGTACGCAGTATTTT	CASNQGDRGTQYF
TRBV27	TRBD1	NA	TRBJ2-7	TGTGCCAGCAGGCCGACAGGGATCTTCACCTACGAGCAGTACTTC	CASRPTGIFTYEQYF
TRBV4-1	TRBD1	NA	TRBJ1-4	TGCGCCAGCAGCCAAGTATCGGGGACAGTAGATGAAAAACTGTTTTTT	CASSQVSGTVDEKLFF
TRBV5-1	TRBD2	NA	TRBJ2-1	TGCACCAGCAGGCCCACTAGCGGGAGTTACAATGAGCAGTTCTTC	CTSRPTSGSYNEQFF
TRBV2	NA	NA	TRBJ2-7	TGTGCCAGCAGTTCGGGGTCTGGGAACTCCTACGAGCAGTACTTC	CASSSGSGNSYEQYF
TRBV5-1	TRBD2	NA	TRBJ2-7	TGCGCCAGCAGCTTGGGGGGACTAGCGGGAGGCCTCTACGAGCAGTACTTC	CASSLGGLAGGLYEQYF
TRBV5-1	TRBD2	NA	TRBJ2-5	TGTGCCAGCAGTGTTCCGGGGGGTGGAGAGACCCAGTACTTC	CASSVPGGGETQYF
TRBV5-1	NA	once	TRBJ1-4	TGCGCCAGCAGCTTGGAGATAGCTGAAAAACTGTTTTTT	CASSLEIAEKLFF
TRBV7-2	NA	few	TRBJ2-5	TGTGCCAGCAGCCATAGGGTAGTGGAGACCCAGTACTTC	CASSHRVVETQYF
TRBV29-1	NA	medium-sized	TRBJ2-7	TGCAGCGTTCCGGGACAAGGATCCTACGAGCAGTACTTC	CSVPGQGSYEQYF
TRBV6-6	NA	NA	TRBJ2-5	TGTGCCAGCAGTTACTCAGGCCACCAAGAGACCCAGTACTTC	CASSYSGHQETQYF
TRBV29-1	TRBD2	NA	TRBJ2-1	TGCAGCGTCGCCGGGACTAGCAGCATCGATGAGCAGTTCTTC	CSVAGTSSIDEQFF
TRBV9	TRBD1	NA	TRBJ2-5	TGTGCCAGCAGCGTAACCCCGGGACAGGCGTCGGAGACCCAGTACTTC	CASSVTPGQASETQYF
TRBV27	TRBD2	NA	TRBJ2-7	TGTGCCAGCAGTCCCATTAGCATAAGCGGGACCCTCTCCTACGAGCAGTACTTC	CASSPISISGTLSYEQYF
TRBV6-5	NA	NA	TRBJ1-2	TGTGCCAGCAGTTACTCGAGCAGTCGAGCCGGCTACACCTTC	CASSYSSSRAGYTF
TRBV6-1	NA	NA	TRBJ1-2	TGTGCCAGCAAAGAGACTCTATCTAACTATGGCTACACCTTC	CASKETLSNYGYTF
TRBV7-2	NA	few	TRBJ2-2	TGTGCCAGCAGCTTACTTGGCGGGGAGCTGTTTTTT	CASSLLGGELFF
TRBV27	NA	NA	TRBJ1-2	TGTGCCAGCAGCAATGTTACAGGAGTACGAAATGGCTACACCTTC	CASSNVTGVRNGYTF
TRBV11-2	TRBD2	NA	TRBJ2-3	TGTGCCAGCAGCTTAGATCGGGCTAGCGGGGGAAGCACAGATACGCAGTATTTT	CASSLDRASGGSTDTQYF
TRBV12-3/TRBV12-4	NA	NA	TRBJ2-3	TGTGCCAGCAGCCCACCTTCAAGAGGTGGGACAGATACGCAGTATTTT	CASSPPSRGGTDTQYF
TRBV6-2/TRBV6-3	TRBD1	many	TRBJ2-7	TGTGCCAGCAGTTACTCGTGGGACAGGGGACTTTACGAGCAGTACTTC	CASSYSWDRGLYEQYF
TRBV5-1	TRBD1	few	TRBJ2-7	TGCGCCAGCAGCTTACCGGGACAGGGTCTCCACGAGCAGTACTTC	CASSLPGQGLHEQYF
TRBV4-2	NA	few	TRBJ1-2	TGTGCCAGCAGCCAAGCAGTCAGGAATGGCTACACCTTC	CASSQAVRNGYTF
TRBV25-1	NA	few	TRBJ1-4	TGTGCCAGCAGTGTTGGTCAGCTTGCAACTAATGAAAAACTGTTTTTT	CASSVGQLATNEKLFF
TRBV12-5	NA	NA	TRBJ1-5	TGTGCTAGTGGTTTTCGGGCCCCCATCCGCGCTCAGCCCCAGCATTTT	CASGFRAPIRAQPQHF
TRBV29-1	TRBD1	few	TRBJ2-1	TGCAGCGTCGCCGGGACAGGGAACAATGAGCAGTTCTTC	CSVAGTGNNEQFF
TRBV2	NA	NA	TRBJ2-4	TGTGCCAGCAGTGAAAATCAGGGCTATGGAAACATTCAGTACTTC	CASSENQGYGNIQYF